This entry lists 8 T cell receptor beta chains sequenced from one sample in a study of T cell responses to AZD1222 COVID-19 vaccine. Produced via immunoSEQ multiplex PCR; TCRdb's table is partial and in-frame only. Of 180,000 or so clones listed, approximately 93% are singletons. The sample consisted of peripheral blood, taken 28 days after the second AZD1222 dose. The receptors were sampled from an adult who received the AZD1222 COVID-19 vaccine.

The genes are TRBV30 and TRBJ1-1; D may be TRBD1 (6 bases). V was clipped by 0 bases and J by 4 bases, with 12 bases between them. The CDR3 extends over 14 amino acids. CDR1 is GTSNPN, CDR2 SVGIG, per germline (reference sequence). CDR3 residues: CAWSVLAGATEAFF. CDR3 nucleotides: TGTGCCTGGAGTGTACTCGCAGGGGCCACTGAAGCTTTCTTT.

The chain recombines TRBV6-5 with TRBJ2-7; 9 bases are a match to TRBD2. The V and J ends lost 3 bases and 7 bases, in that order; junction bases with no gene match: 10. The CDR3 runs to 15 residues. Germline-derived CDR1 and CDR2 are MNHEY and SVGAGI. In DNA, the CDR3 is TGTGCCAGCAGTTATGGCGGCGGGGGGGCGAAAGAGCAGTACTTC. Amino acids: CASSYGGGGAKEQYF.

The chain recombines TRBV3-1 (or the pseudogene TRBV3-2) with TRBJ1-1; 10 bases are a match to TRBD1. CDR1 is LGHDT, CDR2 YNNKEL, per germline (reference sequence). The CDR3 runs 15 residues. V was clipped by 4 bases and J by 3 bases; unmatched bases: 5. CDR3 bases: TGTGCCAGCAGCCCGAGGACAGGGGGGGACACTGAAGCTTTCTTT. The encoded protein is CASSPRTGGDTEAFF.

The chain couples TRBV18 to TRBJ2-3, with TRBD1 matching over 10 bases. J was trimmed by 2 bases and V by 4 bases; bases with no gene match: 3. Germline V CDR1 and CDR2: KGHSH, LQKENI. The CDR3 has 15 amino acids. The CDR3 DNA reads TGTGCCAGCTCACTGGGACAGGGGATCACAGATACGCAGTATTTT. Amino acids: CASSLGQGITDTQYF.

The chain carries TRBV2 and TRBJ1-1; D gene ambiguous. CDR1 is SNHLY and CDR2 is FYNNEI in the germline V gene. V shed 8 bases and J shed 3 bases, with 13 bases lying between them. The CDR3 runs to 13 residues. In nucleotides, the CDR3 is TGTGCCAGCTTACGGTGGGATGACACTGAAGCTTTCTTT. Translating gives CASLRWDDTEAFF. The variable domain in full, completed from reference TRBV2 and TRBJ1-1, reads EPEVTQTPSHQVTQMGQEVILRCVPISNHLYFYWYRQILGQKVEFLVSFYNNEISEKSEIFDDQFSVERPDGSNFTLKIRSTKLEDSAMYFCASLRWDDTEAFFGQGTRLTVV.

V is TRBV5-4 and J is TRBJ1-2; D is uncertain. The length of the CDR3 is 15 residues. Germline loops: CDR1 SGHNT, CDR2 YYREEE (reference sequence). V dropped 0 bases and J dropped 6 bases, with 15 bases sitting between them. CDR3 DNA: TGTGCCAGCAGCTTGGCGGTCCCCGTGGGTGATGGCTACACCTTC. This gives the protein CASSLAVPVGDGYTF.

V and J are TRBV11-2 and TRBJ2-7; 10 nucleotides align to TRBD1. The germline V gene has CDR1 SGHAT and CDR2 FQNNGV. CDR3 length: 15 amino acids. V shed 4 bases, J shed 5 bases, and the junction held 8 bases outside the gene matches. The CDR3 loop is CASSSDRGPYHEQYF. The CDR3 bases are TGTGCCAGCAGCTCCGACAGGGGGCCGTACCACGAGCAGTACTTC.

The chain has TRBV5-4 and TRBJ1-3; no clear D gene. The CDR3 covers 13 residues. Trimming pared 5 bases from V and 7 bases from J, leaving 13 bases between. Germline loops: CDR1 SGHNT, CDR2 YYREEE (reference sequence). As DNA, the CDR3 is TGTGCCAGCAGTAGTGATCTGGCGAACACCATATATTTT. Translation gives CASSSDLANTIYF.